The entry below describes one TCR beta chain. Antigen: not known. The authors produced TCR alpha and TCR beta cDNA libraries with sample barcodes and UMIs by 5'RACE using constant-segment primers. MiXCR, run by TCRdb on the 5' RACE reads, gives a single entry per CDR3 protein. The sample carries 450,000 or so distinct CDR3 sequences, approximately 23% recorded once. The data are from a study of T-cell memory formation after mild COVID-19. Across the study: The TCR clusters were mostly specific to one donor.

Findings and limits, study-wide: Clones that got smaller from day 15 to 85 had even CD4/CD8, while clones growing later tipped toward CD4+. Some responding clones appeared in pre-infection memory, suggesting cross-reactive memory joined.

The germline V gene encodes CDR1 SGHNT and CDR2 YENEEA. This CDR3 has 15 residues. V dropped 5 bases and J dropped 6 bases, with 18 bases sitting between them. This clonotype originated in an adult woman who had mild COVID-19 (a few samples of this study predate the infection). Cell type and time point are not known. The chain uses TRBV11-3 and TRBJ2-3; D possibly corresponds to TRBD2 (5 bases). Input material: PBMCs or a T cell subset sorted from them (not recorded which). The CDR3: CASSTNRRRGDTQYF. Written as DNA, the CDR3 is TGTGCCAGCAGCACCAACCGCCGGAGAGGGGATACGCAGTATTTT.